This passage covers 30 T cell receptor beta chains from one sample sequenced in a study of neurological immune-mediated disorders. TCRdb used MiXCR to reprocess the 5' RACE reads, holding one entry per CDR3 protein. This table holds 65,000 to 90,000 distinct CDR3 sequences, 2.5% to 4% found once. Sample: PBMCs. Receptor source: a woman between 50 and 59 years old with multiple sclerosis.

In this sample, this clonotype turned up many times. The chain uses TRBV20-1 and TRBJ2-1; TRBD2 matches at 9 bases. The CDR3 contains 15 residues. J lost 5 bases, V lost 5 bases, and 10 bases had no gene match. Germline CDR1 DFQATT, CDR2 SNEGSKA (reference sequence). The CDR3 DNA is TGCAGTGCTCGGCTGGCGGGAGGGCCGGACAATGAGCAGTTCTTC. Translated, it gives CSARLAGGPDNEQFF.

This clonotype was seen many times. This sequence joins TRBV6-6 and TRBJ2-5; D is undetermined. Germline lookup yields CDR1 MNHNY and CDR2 SVGAGI (reference sequence). Trimming pared 2 bases from V and 1 base from J, leaving 5 bases between. This CDR3 has 13 amino acids. The CDR3 DNA is TGTGCCAGCAGTTACAGGGCCCAAGAGACCCAGTACTTC. Residues: CASSYRAQETQYF.

This clonotype was observed many times. The chain is built from TRBV20-1 and TRBJ2-2, with 8 bases matching TRBD2. The CDR3 sequence is 15 residues long. The germline CDR1 and CDR2 sequences are DFQATT and SNEGSKA (reference sequence). Trimming removed 1 base from V and 1 base from J; junction bases left unmatched: 2. CDR3 region: CSARALAGNTGELFF. For the CDR3, the DNA is TGCAGTGCTAGAGCTCTAGCGGGGAACACCGGGGAGCTGTTTTTT.

This clonotype has at least ten counts. The rearrangement links TRBV6-5 to TRBJ1-5; 8 bases map to TRBD1. Germline V lookup: CDR1 MNHEY, CDR2 SVGAGI. V lost 6 bases to trimming and J lost 5 bases; unmatched junction nucleotides: 9. The CDR3 is 15 residues long. For the CDR3, the DNA is TGTGCCAGCAGGGATTCCGGGACAGGACATCAGCCCCAGCATTTT. It encodes CASRDSGTGHQPQHF.

This clonotype was recorded at least ten times. The V and J genes are TRBV5-1 and TRBJ1-5; weak D call: TRBD1 (6 bases). This CDR3 comprises 13 residues. Between the trimmed V and J ends, which lost 4 bases and 3 bases, there was a span of 8 bases. Germline V gene sequence: CDR1 SGHRS, CDR2 YFSETQ. The CDR3 region has the DNA TGCGCCAGCAGCGCAGGGGTCAATCAGCCCCAGCATTTT. Its protein is CASSAGVNQPQHF.

In its sample, this clonotype was seen many times. The genes are TRBV7-2 and TRBJ1-1; TRBD1 might be the D (5 bases). This CDR3 contains 18 residues. V lost 1 base to trimming and J lost 3 bases, with 21 bases between them. Looked up from germline, CDR1 is SGHTA and CDR2 is FQGNSA. The CDR3 DNA follows: TGTGCCAGCAGCTTAGTTTCGGGATGGGGCAAGGCGGACACTGAAGCTTTCTTT. It codes for CASSLVSGWGKADTEAFF.

This clonotype showed up many times. The chain employs TRBV28 and TRBJ2-7, with D uncertain. Trimming pared 8 bases from V and 6 bases from J, leaving 20 bases between. The germline V gene encodes CDR1 MDHEN and CDR2 SYDVKM. The length of the CDR3 is 14 residues. This CDR3 is CASGPARVSGEQYF. The CDR3 region has the DNA TGTGCCAGCGGCCCAGCCCGGGTCTCGGGCGAGCAGTACTTC.

This clonotype has at least ten counts. The chain links TRBV29-1 to TRBJ2-1; D perhaps matches TRBD2 (6 bases). V lost 5 bases and J lost 7, with 15 bases in between. Germline CDR1 reads SQVTM; CDR2 reads ANQGSEA. The CDR3 is 13 residues long. The CDR3 region has the DNA TGCAGCGTTCGGGCAGGGAGGAGGAATGAGCAGTTCTTC. Residues: CSVRAGRRNEQFF.

This clonotype came up many times. The chain joins TRBV20-1 to TRBJ2-5; 7 bases map to TRBD1. This CDR3 is 12 amino acids long. Germline V gene data show CDR1 as DFQATT and CDR2 as SNEGSKA (reference sequence). Unmatched junction bases numbered 4, after V lost 7 bases and J lost 2 bases. As DNA, the CDR3 is TGCAGTGGACAGGGCCTACAAGAGACCCAGTACTTC. The encoded protein is CSGQGLQETQYF.

This clonotype was found many times. The chain joins TRBV5-1 to TRBJ2-3; TRBD1 agrees at 9 bases. J was trimmed by 10 bases and V by 1 base; bases with no gene match: 10. CDR1 SGHRS and CDR2 YFSETQ come from the germline V gene. This CDR3 has 15 residues. CDR3 coding DNA: TGCGCCAGCAGCTTGACGGGACAGGGCCCTAACCCGCAGTATTTT. It encodes CASSLTGQGPNPQYF.

This clonotype has a count of ten or more. The rearrangement links TRBV4-1 to TRBJ2-1, with TRBD1 identical over 8 bases. CDR1 and CDR2 from the germline V gene are MGHRA and YSYEKL. After removal of 0 bases from V and 4 bases from J, the junction contained 5 bases not matched to a gene. The CDR3 runs 16 residues. This chain's CDR3 is CASSQEAGGRYNEQFF. The CDR3 nucleotides read TGCGCCAGCAGCCAAGAGGCAGGGGGCCGTTACAATGAGCAGTTCTTC.

This clonotype has at least ten counts. The chain links TRBV4-2 to TRBJ1-5; D is undetermined. V was shortened by 0 bases and J by 3 bases, with 12 bases between the two germline ends. The CDR3 is made up of 16 amino acids. Germline CDR1 LGHNA, CDR2 YNFKEQ. DNA of the CDR3: TGTGCCAGCAGCCAAGATGGAAGGACTTCCAATCAGCCCCAGCATTTT. The encoded protein is CASSQDGRTSNQPQHF.

Concerning this clonotype itself: It may be a read error: a sequence one base away is much more abundant. This sequence joins TRBV5-1 and TRBJ2-5; D possibly corresponds to TRBD1 (6 bases). The CDR3 has 14 amino acids. CDR1 and CDR2 from the germline V gene are SGHRS and YFSETQ. The CDR3 sequence is CASSYSGAPETKYF. In DNA, the CDR3 is TGCGCCAGCAGCTATTCAGGGGCTCCAGAGACCAAGTACTTC.

At least ten counts were recorded for this clonotype. The CDR3 bases are TGCAGTGCTAGCAGAGGAAACACCATATATTTT. The encoded protein is CSASRGNTIYF. The V call is TRBV20-1, the J call TRBJ1-3, with D unresolved. The germline V and J ends were trimmed by 3 bases and 4 bases, with 4 bases remaining between them. This CDR3 comprises 11 residues. Germline CDR1 and CDR2: DFQATT and SNEGSKA (reference sequence).

This clonotype has a count of ten or more. The chain combines TRBV7-2 with TRBJ2-1, with 8 bases fitting TRBD2. The CDR3 is made up of 15 amino acids. The junction had 13 bases not matched to a gene; V was cut back by 5 bases and J by 10 bases. Germline values: CDR1 SGHTA, CDR2 FQGNSA. The CDR3 DNA reads as TGTGCCAGCAGCGCCTGGGTTGCGGGGGGTCAAGAGCAGTTCTTC. It specifies CASSAWVAGGQEQFF.

This clonotype was counted many times. V usage is TRBV28 and J usage is TRBJ2-2, with D uncertain. Trimming left V 6 bases short and J 7 bases short, with 12 bases between. CDR3 size: 13 residues. The V gene's germline CDR1 is MDHEN and CDR2 SYDVKM. CDR3 DNA sequence: TGTGCCAGCAGCCCGTCTGGGCTCGGGGAGCTGTTTTTT. This encodes CASSPSGLGELFF.

This clonotype was seen at least ten times. The chain links TRBV27 to TRBJ2-1; D ambiguous. The length of the CDR3 is 13 residues. Germline loops: CDR1 MNHEY, CDR2 SMNVEV (reference sequence). Trimming removed 8 bases from V and 0 bases from J, with 8 bases in between. CDR3 protein: CASRPGSYNEQFF. In nucleotides, the CDR3 is TGTGCCAGCCGACCAGGCTCCTACAATGAGCAGTTCTTC.

This clonotype is medium-sized in the sample. The chain uses TRBV12-3 or TRBV12-4 and TRBJ2-1; D gene ambiguous. This CDR3 is 9 amino acids long. Deletions cut 11 bases from V and 10 bases from J, with 9 bases between. The CDR3 region has the DNA TGTGCCGCAGGTCGGGAGCAGTTCTTC. Its protein is CAAGREQFF.

Worth noting for this clonotype: A single base separates this from a much larger clone, so it may be a read error. This sequence joins TRBV20-1 and TRBJ1-2, with 10 positions matching TRBD1. Germline V CDR1 and CDR2: DFQATT, SNEGSKA (reference sequence). Trimming removed 5 bases from V and 8 bases from J; junction bases left unmatched: 5. The CDR3 runs to 12 residues. CDR3 bases: TGCAGTGCTGCCCTGGGACAGGGGGGCTACACCTTC. Amino acid sequence: CSAALGQGGYTF.

This clonotype was detected ten times or more. The chain has TRBV5-6 and TRBJ2-1; TRBD1 aligns across 9 bases. CDR1 is SGHDT and CDR2 is YYEEEE in the germline V gene. After removal of 3 bases from V and 7 bases from J, the junction contained 8 bases not matched to a gene. This CDR3 spans 15 amino acids. CDR3 loop: CASSSWGTGYNEQFF. CDR3 DNA: TGTGCCAGCAGCTCCTGGGGGACAGGGTATAATGAGCAGTTCTTC.

This clonotype occurred many times. The gene calls are TRBV2 and TRBJ1-2; maybe TRBD1 (5 bases). The length of the CDR3 is 15 residues. V was shortened by 3 bases and J by 8 bases, with 19 bases between the two germline ends. Germline V lookup: CDR1 SNHLY, CDR2 FYNNEI. The CDR3 sequence is CASSEPRGASGGYTF. The DNA of the CDR3 is TGTGCCAGCAGTGAGCCCCGTGGGGCCTCGGGCGGCTACACCTTC.

This clonotype showed up many times. DNA of the CDR3: TGCAGTGCTGGTGACAGGGGGTTCTATGGCTACACCTTC. It translates to CSAGDRGFYGYTF. V gene TRBV20-1 combines with J gene TRBJ1-2, with 9 positions matching TRBD1. CDR3 length: 13 residues. Germline V gene data show CDR1 as DFQATT and CDR2 as SNEGSKA (reference sequence). V shed 5 bases, J shed 4 bases, and the junction held 5 bases outside the gene matches.

This clonotype was seen at least ten times. This chain uses TRBV7-9 with TRBJ2-2; 7 bases map to TRBD2. Trimming at V came to 4 bases and at J to 6 bases, leaving 20 bases not matched to a gene. CDR3 size: 19 residues. From germline, CDR1 is SEHNR and CDR2 FQNEAQ (reference sequence). CDR3 coding DNA: TGTGCCAGCAGCTCTCCATTGGGAGGGCCTATTCGGGTCCCCGGGGAGCTGTTTTTT. Amino acid sequence: CASSSPLGGPIRVPGELFF.

The chain recombines TRBV9 with TRBJ1-3; a weak D match, TRBD1 (5 bases). Germline V lookup: CDR1 SGDLS, CDR2 YYNGEE. The CDR3 is made up of 19 amino acids. Trimming stripped 3 bases from V and 0 bases from J, with 22 bases between. The CDR3 DNA follows: TGTGCCAGCAGCGGACGTGGGGCGGACCGGGTGATCTCTGGAAACACCATATATTTT. Amino acid sequence: CASSGRGADRVISGNTIYF.

This clonotype was recorded many times. The genes are TRBV5-6 and TRBJ2-6; maybe TRBD1 (6 bases). The CDR3 contains 16 residues. V was shortened by 2 bases and J by 3 bases, with 12 bases between the two germline ends. Germline CDR1 SGHDT, CDR2 YYEEEE. The CDR3 DNA sequence: TGTGCCAGCAGCTTTTTAGCAGGGGTTGGGGCCAACGTCCTGACTTTC. Translation gives CASSFLAGVGANVLTF.

This clonotype was seen many times. The J gene is TRBJ2-3, the V gene TRBV6-5; 8 bases fit TRBD2. This CDR3 has 17 residues. CDR1 is MNHEY, CDR2 SVGAGI, per germline. J gave up 6 bases and V 6 bases, and 17 bases lay outside the gene matches. The CDR3 coding sequence is TGTGCCAGCAGCCCGGGATCGGGCGGGGGGTTTATCGATACGCAGTATTTT. Translated: CASSPGSGGGFIDTQYF.

Ten or more counts support this clonotype. The chain combines TRBV15 with TRBJ2-5; the D gene could be TRBD1 or TRBD2 (5 bases each). With 3 bases removed from V and 2 bases from J, the gap between germline ends came to 13 bases. Germline V gene data show CDR1 as LNHNV and CDR2 as YYDKDF (reference sequence). The CDR3 sequence is 15 residues long. CDR3 DNA sequence: TGTGCCACCAGCAGCCCAGGGACGCGTCAAGAGACCCAGTACTTC. The encoded protein is CATSSPGTRQETQYF.

The sample holds many counts of this clonotype. In nucleotides, the CDR3 is TGTGCCAGCTCCTCCCCAGGGGGCAATGAGCAGTTCTTC. Its translation is CASSSPGGNEQFF. The chain carries TRBV18 and TRBJ2-1, with 7 positions matching TRBD1. The J segment lost 6 bases and the V segment lost 6 bases, leaving 5 bases of the junction unmatched. The CDR3 runs to 13 residues. Germline loops: CDR1 KGHSH, CDR2 LQKENI.

This clonotype was observed at least ten times. The rearrangement links TRBV20-1 to TRBJ1-1, with D unclear. CDR3 size: 11 residues. Germline V gene data show CDR1 as DFQATT and CDR2 as SNEGSKA (reference sequence). Trimming took 1 base from V and 8 from J, leaving 8 bases between them. DNA of the CDR3: TGCAGTGCTAGAGCGTTCTTAGAAGCTTTCTTT. Amino acid sequence: CSARAFLEAFF.

The chain uses TRBV21-1 and TRBJ1-1. TRBV21-1 is a pseudogene. The CDR3 has 17 residues. The CDR3 here is CASSKAPIGPKNTEAFF. In nucleotides, the CDR3 is TGTGCCAGCAGCAAAGCCCCGATCGGACCCAAGAACACTGAAGCTTTCTTT.